The 5 T cell receptor beta chains below all came from one sample that was sequenced in a study of T-cell memory formation after mild COVID-19. TCRdb processed the 5' RACE reads anew with MiXCR; each CDR3 protein has one entry. Here the sample spans approximately 300,000 distinct CDR3 sequences, roughly 15% being singletons. Sample: PBMCs or a T cell subset sorted from them (not recorded which). Receptors originate from a young man who had mild COVID-19 (a few samples of this study predate the infection). Cell type and time point are not known.

This clonotype showed up just once. The chain is built from TRBV6-6 and TRBJ2-4, with TRBD2 matching 10 bases. The CDR3 runs 15 residues. V was pared by 4 bases and J by 6 bases, with 6 bases of the junction left unmatched. Germline-derived CDR1 and CDR2 are MNHNY and SVGAGI (reference sequence). The CDR3 DNA reads as TGTGCCAGCAGTTCTCCCAGACTAGCGGGAAACATTCAGTACTTC. Protein: CASSSPRLAGNIQYF.

This clonotype was seen ten or more times. The rearrangement links TRBV7-2 to TRBJ2-3; TRBD1 matches 10 bases. V gave up 5 bases and J gave up 14 bases; unmatched junction bases: 19. CDR1 is SGHTA and CDR2 is FQGNSA in the germline V gene. This CDR3 contains 16 residues. CDR3: CASSPAGPGQGSLGYF. The CDR3 DNA is TGTGCCAGCAGCCCCGCTGGACCGGGACAGGGGTCGTTAGGGTATTTT.

The sample holds a few counts of this clonotype. The V gene is TRBV7-9, the J gene TRBJ1-1, with TRBD1 as a possible D gene (5 bases). Trimming pared 3 bases from V and 1 base from J, leaving 6 bases between. The CDR3 extends over 13 amino acids. Per the germline V gene, CDR1 is SEHNR and CDR2 is FQNEAQ (reference sequence). CDR3 protein: CASSFGANTEAFF. DNA for the CDR3: TGTGCCAGCAGCTTTGGGGCGAACACTGAAGCTTTCTTT.

The chain combines TRBV9 with TRBJ2-1; D might be TRBD2 (6 bases). Trimming took 0 bases from V and 1 from J, leaving 8 bases between them. Germline CDR1 SGDLS, CDR2 YYNGEE. The CDR3 covers 15 residues. CDR3 sequence reads: CASSVVRGSYNEQFF. In DNA, the CDR3 is TGTGCCAGCAGCGTAGTGCGGGGTTCCTACAATGAGCAGTTCTTC.

This clonotype was observed a handful of times. The CDR3 loop is CASSRTDYSPLHF. For the CDR3, the DNA is TGTGCCAGCAGCCGGACGGATTATTCACCCCTCCACTTT. V is TRBV3-1 and J is TRBJ1-6, with no clear D. This CDR3 comprises 13 residues. V was shortened by 4 bases and J by 8 bases, with 9 bases between the two germline ends. The V gene's germline CDR1 is LGHDT and CDR2 YNNKEL (reference sequence).